Listed here are 24 T cell receptor beta chains from one sample, sequenced in a study of tumor-infiltrating lymphocytes in primary liver carcinoma. Each 20-30 mg portion of unsorted bulk tissue served as the source for co-extraction of RNA and DNA. Using a constant-region primer together with ProtoScript II reverse transcriptase, TCR beta cDNA was made from about 500 ng of total RNA. Library construction for TCR beta comprised three nested multiplex PCR rounds performed with slightly modified ARM-PCR. Primers for the first two PCR rounds were TRBV1-TRBV30 forward primers and a C-beta reverse primer (approximately 10 cycles per round). TCRdb independently ran MiXCR on the multiplex PCR reads; one entry per CDR3 protein. Of about 210,000 distinct CDR3 sequences listed, 70% to 90% are singletons. Source material: tumor tissue from primary liver carcinoma. Receptors originate from a man aged 40-50 years with primary liver carcinoma and hepatitis B virus infection.

The table lists this clonotype with many counts. The chain uses TRBV6-5 and TRBJ1-1; D remains unclear. Germline V gene data show CDR1 as MNHEY and CDR2 as SVGAGI. This CDR3 comprises 14 residues. V lost 0 bases and J lost 4, with 9 bases in between. CDR3 region: CASSYSQVVTEAFF. The CDR3 bases are TGTGCCAGCAGTTACTCCCAGGTGGTCACTGAAGCTTTCTTT.

As for this clonotype: The junction departs from germline at one end; a sequencing error may be responsible. This chain uses TRBV6-1 with TRBJ2-7, with 9 bases fitting TRBD2. Germline V gene lookup returns CDR1 MNHNS and CDR2 SASEGT. The CDR3 length is 15 residues. In nucleotides, the CDR3 is TGTACCAGCAGTGTCTCGACTAGCGGATCCTATGAGCAGTACTTC. It codes for CTSSVSTSGSYEQYF.

Of note for this clonotype: An end of the junction differs from the germline gene, which may be a read error. V and J are TRBV11-2 and TRBJ1-4, with D possibly TRBD1 on 6 matching bases. This CDR3 region has 14 residues. Germline V CDR1 and CDR2: SGHAT, FQNNGV. The CDR3 is CTSSLDLWGLRLFF. The CDR3 DNA sequence: TGTACCAGCAGCTTAGATCTTTGGGGGCTAAGGCTGTTTTTT.

This clonotype appeared many times. This rearrangement joins TRBV5-5 to TRBJ1-2; D is unresolved. V lost 1 base and J lost 8, with 6 bases in between. CDR3 length: 11 amino acids. Germline V CDR1 and CDR2: SGHKS, YYEKEE (reference sequence). CDR3 residues: CASSLREGYTF. The CDR3 coding sequence is TGTGCCAGCAGCTTGAGGGAGGGCTACACCTTC.

Comment on this clonotype: Here the CDR3 omits its conserved ending phenylalanine or tryptophan, so a read error is the likely source. The chain carries TRBV4-1 and TRBJ2-5; no clear D. The CDR3 contains 14 residues. CDR1 MGHRA and CDR2 YSYEKL come from the germline V gene. Trimming took 0 bases from V and 5 from J, leaving 10 bases between them. The CDR3 loop reads CASSQDVARETQYS. The DNA for the CDR3 is TGCGCCAGCAGCCAAGATGTAGCTCGGGAGACCCAGTACTCC.

The chain employs TRBV5-4 and TRBJ2-1, with 9 bases identical to TRBD2. This CDR3 comprises 16 residues. V trimming: 3 bases; J trimming: 9 bases; junction bases outside the gene matches: 13. Germline CDR1 and CDR2: SGHNT and YYREEE (reference sequence). This CDR3 is CASSSQTGGRAPEQFF. CDR3 nucleotide sequence: TGTGCCAGCAGCTCCCAAACTGGCGGGAGGGCTCCTGAGCAGTTCTTC.

The chain has TRBV6-2 or TRBV6-3 and TRBJ2-7, with a tentative D call TRBD1 (5 bases). The V and J ends lost 10 bases and 5 bases respectively, with 21 bases between them. The germline CDR1 and CDR2 sequences are MNHEY and SVGEGT. The CDR3 loop spans 14 amino acids. CDR3 protein: CANSLRNRTHEQYF. DNA for the CDR3: TGTGCCAACAGCCTCCGGAACAGGACCCACGAGCAGTACTTC.

This clonotype was detected only once. This CDR3 is missing its conserved last phenylalanine or tryptophan, likely due to a read error. The chain links TRBV29-1 to TRBJ1-1, with D perhaps TRBD1 (5 bases). Germline V gene lookup returns CDR1 SQVTM and CDR2 ANQGSEA. Trimming stripped 6 bases from V and 11 bases from J, with 19 bases between. The CDR3 length is 12 residues. CDR3 amino acids: CSVSQGRAQAFS. DNA for the CDR3: TGCAGCGTCTCTCAGGGCAGGGCTCAGGCTTTCTCT.

In the case of this clonotype: A read error may account for a junction end that differs from germline. V is TRBV6-2 or TRBV6-3 and J is TRBJ2-1; 7 bases line up with TRBD1. The CDR3 consists of 16 residues. Germline V gene lookup returns CDR1 MNHEY and CDR2 SVGEGT. CDR3 sequence (DNA): TGTGCCAGCAGTTACCCGGACAGGAACTCCTACCATGAGCAGTTCTTC. This translates into CASSYPDRNSYHEQFF.

On this clonotype: Relative to the germline gene, one junction end is altered; a read error may explain this. The genes are TRBV6-1 and TRBJ1-5, with D unclear. This CDR3 has 17 residues. The germline gives CDR1 MNHNS, CDR2 SASEGT. Here the CDR3 DNA reads TGTGCCAACATATTCACCTTCGGACTGGGAGGCGATCATCCCCAGCATTTT. Protein: CANIFTFGLGGDHPQHF.

Comments on this clonotype: One end of the junction fails to match germline, which may point to a read error. The chain recombines TRBV14 with TRBJ2-1; 8 bases align to TRBD1. Per germline, CDR1 SGHDN and CDR2 FVKESK. CDR3 size: 16 residues. The CDR3 DNA sequence: TGTGACAGCAGTCGTCCACAGGGGGGCCGGTTAAATGAGCAGTTCTTC. Protein sequence: CDSSRPQGGRLNEQFF.

For this clonotype: This is likely a read error, given that the CDR3 carries no conserved phenylalanine or tryptophan at its end. The rearrangement links TRBV11-1 to TRBJ2-4; 9 bases line up with TRBD2. Germline lookup yields CDR1 SGHAT and CDR2 FQDESV (reference sequence). This CDR3 is built from 17 residues. The CDR3 reads CACSFPGSSGTKNIQYS. DNA of the CDR3: TGTGCCTGCAGCTTTCCCGGGTCTAGCGGGACCAAAAATATTCAGTACTCC.

A note on this clonotype: One junction end disagrees with the germline gene, perhaps due to a read error. The chain couples TRBV10-1 to TRBJ2-7; D call uncertain. The CDR3 covers 13 residues. Looked up from germline, CDR1 is WNHNN and CDR2 is SYGVQD (reference sequence). The CDR3 here is CARSESKHLGQYF. The CDR3 DNA reads TGCGCCAGGAGTGAGTCGAAGCATCTCGGGCAATACTTC.

Regarding this clonotype: Here the CDR3 omits its conserved ending phenylalanine or tryptophan, so a read error is the likely source. CDR3 nucleotides: TGCAGCGTGGCAGATGTTGAAGCTTTCATT. It encodes CSVADVEAFI. The chain combines TRBV29-1 with TRBJ1-1; D is unresolved. Germline V gives CDR1 SQVTM, CDR2 ANQGSEA. Trimming left V 6 bases short and J 7 bases short, with 9 bases between. This CDR3 spans 10 amino acids.

This clonotype was seen only once. Given a much more abundant clone one base away, this may be a read error. The chain combines TRBV7-9 with TRBJ1-4; 7 bases match TRBD1. The CDR3 spans 14 residues. Germline CDR1 and CDR2: SEHNR and FQNEAQ (reference sequence). CDR3 region: CASSSGTAGEILFF. The CDR3 nucleotides read TGTGCCAGCAGCTCCGGGACAGCGGGTGAAATACTGTTTTTT.

This clonotype was observed a single time. V and J are TRBV29-1 and TRBJ1-2; D perhaps matches TRBD1 (5 bases). Trimming removed 3 bases at V and 6 bases at J, with 26 bases between. Germline V gene data show CDR1 as SQVTM and CDR2 as ANQGSEA. The CDR3 has 17 residues. CDR3 in DNA: TGCAGCGTTGAGGATCTTCCGTCGGGGTTGCGGGGCCATGGCTACACCTTC. It translates to CSVEDLPSGLRGHGYTF.

On this clonotype itself: The conserved phenylalanine or tryptophan is not found at the CDR3 terminus, so this likely reflects a read error. This CDR3 reads CASSRRTGSGVNDQFY. The CDR3 nucleotides read TGTGCCAGCAGCCGACGGACAGGGTCAGGTGTCAATGATCAGTTCTAC. The rearrangement uses TRBV4-2 and TRBJ2-1, with 8 bases matching TRBD1. The CDR3 is 16 amino acids. Germline assignment: CDR1 LGHNA and CDR2 YNFKEQ.

This clonotype was observed a single time. This chain uses TRBV12-3 or TRBV12-4 with TRBJ1-1; D is ambiguous. CDR3 length: 13 residues. Written as DNA, the CDR3 is TGTGTCAGTAGTTGGGGAGGTCGCACTGAAGCTTTCTTT. Protein product: CVSSWGGRTEAFF.

Regarding this clonotype: An end of the junction does not agree with germline; a read error may underlie this. The chain has TRBV12-3 or TRBV12-4 and TRBJ2-1; the D gene is possibly TRBD2 (7 bases). The CDR3 has 16 residues. The CDR3 DNA is TGTGCCAGCAGCCTTCTAGGGAGGGGGAGAGGAAATGAGCACTTCTTC. Encoded protein: CASSLLGRGRGNEHFF.

The chain recombines TRBV29-1 with TRBJ2-6; 8 bases are a match to TRBD2. Germline V CDR1 and CDR2: SQVTM, ANQGSEA. This CDR3 spans 18 amino acids. The trim removed 4 bases at V and 0 bases at J, leaving 11 bases unmatched. The CDR3 nucleotides read TGCAGCGTTGGAGGGTCAAGCGGGAGCCTCTCTGGGGCCAACGTCCTGACTTTC. It specifies CSVGGSSGSLSGANVLTF.

This clonotype turned up a few times. An end of the junction differs from the germline gene, which may be a read error. The chain employs TRBV10-2 and TRBJ1-2; the D is unclear. The CDR3 is made up of 14 amino acids. Germline V gene sequence: CDR1 WSHSY, CDR2 SAAADI. This chain's CDR3 is CASSGQRMNYGYTF. Here the CDR3 DNA reads TGCGCCAGCAGTGGGCAGAGGATGAACTATGGCTACACGTTC.

Only one count was recorded for this clonotype. The junction does not match germline at one end; this may be a read error. The chain couples TRBV6-4 to TRBJ2-3; D gene unclear. Germline V CDR1 and CDR2: MRHNA, SNTAGT. The CDR3 runs 14 residues. CDR3 sequence reads: CASAAPKGTDTQYF. In DNA form, the CDR3 reads TGTGCCAGCGCCGCCCCCAAAGGCACAGATACACAGTATTTT.

With regard to this clonotype: The junction does not match germline at one end; this may be a read error. The rearrangement links TRBV5-6 to TRBJ2-2; tentatively, D is TRBD1 or TRBD2 (5 bases each). Looked up from germline, CDR1 is SGHDT and CDR2 is YYEEEE. The CDR3 totals 15 residues. This CDR3 is CASSWRQTNTGELYF. The CDR3 DNA reads as TGTGCCAGCAGCTGGAGACAGACGAATACCGGGGAGCTGTATTTT.

This chain's CDR3 is CANNLWGSSYEQYF. The DNA for the CDR3 is TGTGCCAACAACTTATGGGGAAGCTCCTACGAGCAGTACTTC. The chain joins TRBV5-6 to TRBJ2-7; no reliable D call. The CDR3 sequence is 14 residues long. The germline V gene encodes CDR1 SGHDT and CDR2 YYEEEE. V lost 9 bases, J lost 0 bases, and 16 bases lay in between.